This T cell receptor beta chain was retrieved from a study of T cells in Graves' hyperthyroidism and ophthalmopathy. Study-wide results and caveats: Model-based prediction identified ophthalmopathy a median 6.5 months prior to its onset.

This clonotype was recorded at least ten times. What it recognizes is unknown. It was RNA transcripts that yielded the amplified TCR beta CDR3 regions. HTBI primers were employed in a first-round RT-PCR of the TCR CDR3. TCRdb ran MiXCR on the multiplex PCR reads and lists one entry per CDR3 protein. The data contain 650,000 to 800,000 distinct CDR3 sequences, 45% of them seen just once; the ten biggest clones take up roughly 6.5%. Germline V gives CDR1 SEHNR, CDR2 FQNEAQ (reference sequence). The V and J ends lost 0 bases and 7 bases respectively, with 12 bases between them. The CDR3 loop spans 14 amino acids.

The chain carries TRBV7-9 and TRBJ1-2; weak D call: TRBD1 (5 bases). The sequence came from an adult man with Graves' disease, either hyperthyroidism or ophthalmopathy (not recorded which). Sequenced: peripheral blood or thyroid tissue (not recorded which). The CDR3 region has the DNA TGTGCCAGCAGCTTAGCGGTGGGACCACGTGGCTACACCTTC. The encoded protein is CASSLAVGPRGYTF.